These 22 T cell receptor beta chains originate from one sample sequenced in a study of T cell clonality in common variable immunodeficiency. Some clones are missing from TCRdb's copy, which holds only in-frame ones; the method was immunoSEQ multiplex PCR. There are more than 55,000 clones in the sample, none observed a single time. The sample taken for sequencing was peripheral blood mononuclear cells. The receptors were gathered from a person aged 18 to 75 in good health.

This clone was picked up many times. The read halts 3 residues ahead of the CDR3 end, with the missing end drawn from the germline J gene. The gene calls are TRBV11-1 and TRBJ2-5; no reliable D call. CDR3 length equals 14 residues. V was cut by 5 bases and J by 1 base, with 11 bases left in between. CDR1 and CDR2 from the germline V gene are SGHAT and FQDESV (reference sequence). CDR3 DNA (partial): TGTGCCAGCAGCCAGAGGTCGATCCAAGAGACC. This sequence encodes CASSQRSIQET. The full-length CDR3 reads as CASSQRSIQETQYF.

This clone came up many times. The read ends 3 residues early relative to the CDR3; the germline J gene fills the gap. The V and J genes are TRBV2 and TRBJ1-2, with 8 bases aligning to TRBD1. CDR1 and CDR2 (germline): SNHLY, FYNNEI. CDR3 length: 15 amino acids. Germline trimming cut 6 bases from V and 0 bases from J; bases unmatched to any gene: 6. This CDR3 reads CASRGTGRSNYGYTF. The CDR3 bases that were read are TGTGCCAGCAGGGGGACAGGACGTTCTAACTATGGC.

Details on this clone: The read is 3 residues too short to cover the CDR3 end, so that end is filled in from the germline J gene. The rearrangement uses TRBV20-1 and TRBJ2-7; 9 nucleotides line up with TRBD2. CDR1 is DFQATT, CDR2 SNEGSKA, per germline (reference sequence). CDR3 length: 15 residues. With V trimmed by 5 bases and J by 4 bases, 12 bases remained unmatched. Partial CDR3 DNA: TGCAGTGCTGCAGCGTGGGCTAGCGGGGTATACGAG. Translating gives CSAAAWASGVYE. The whole CDR3 protein is CSAAAWASGVYEQYF.

There are many counts of this clone. The read finishes 3 residues shy of the CDR3 end, and the germline J gene is used to complete it. The chain uses TRBV7-9 and TRBJ2-2, with 8 bases matching TRBD2. The CDR3 length is 15 residues. CDR1 and CDR2 from the germline V gene are SEHNR and FQNEAQ (reference sequence). After removal of 4 bases from V and 3 bases from J, the junction contained 4 bases not matched to a gene. The CDR3 DNA, read in part, is TGTGCCAGCAGCTCGAGCGGGAGAGACACCGGGGAG. Its protein is CASSSSGRDTGE. The complete CDR3 sequence is CASSSSGRDTGELFF.

This clone showed up many times. The observed sequence ends 3 residues before the CDR3 terminus, with the missing tail filled in from the germline J gene. The rearrangement uses TRBV5-1 and TRBJ2-3; weak D call: TRBD1 (7 bases). V lost 4 bases and J lost 1, with 16 bases in between. The length of the CDR3 is 16 residues. Per the germline V gene, CDR1 is SGHRS and CDR2 is YFSETQ. The CDR3 sequence: CASSPAGGRGTDTQYF. CDR3 DNA, as far as it was read: TGCGCCAGCAGCCCCGCAGGGGGGAGAGGCACAGATACG.

This clone has at least ten counts. The CDR3 extends 3 residues past the end of the read, so its final part is completed from the germline J gene. The chain links TRBV20-1 to TRBJ1-2; 8 bases are a match to TRBD1. The trim removed 3 bases at V and 7 bases at J, leaving 7 bases unmatched. This CDR3 is 13 amino acids long. Per germline, CDR1 DFQATT and CDR2 SNEGSKA (reference sequence). The sequenced CDR3 bases are TGCAGTGCTAGGGAGCAGGGGGCAACTGGC. The encoded protein is CSAREQGATG. The full-length CDR3 reads as CSAREQGATGYTF.

This clone has at least ten counts. The CDR3 end is not reached by the read, which stops 3 residues before it; the germline J gene fills it in. The chain couples TRBV12-3 or TRBV12-4 to TRBJ1-6, with 9 bases fitting TRBD1. The CDR3 totals 16 residues. The junction had 11 bases not matched to a gene; V was cut back by 5 bases and J by 9 bases. The CDR3 bases that were read are TGTGCCAGCAGTCGTTGGGGACAGGGTGGAGGTTCACCC. Protein: CASSRWGQGGGSP. The entire CDR3 protein is CASSRWGQGGGSPLHF.

This clone was recorded at least ten times. The sequenced fragment ends 3 residues before the CDR3 boundary, so the rest is inferred from the germline J gene. The rearrangement joins TRBV7-3 to TRBJ2-3; D is uncertain. Germline loops: CDR1 SGHTA, CDR2 FQGTGA. V lost 5 bases and J lost 0, with 6 bases in between. The CDR3 has 13 amino acids. The CDR3 spells CASSVDSTDTQYF. The CDR3 bases that were read are TGTGCCAGCAGCGTAGATAGCACAGATACG.

The sample holds many counts of this clone. From the germline J gene comes the end of the CDR3, since the read stops 3 residues before it. J is TRBJ2-1 and V is TRBV28, with TRBD2 identical over 8 bases. With V trimmed by 10 bases and J by 6 bases, 14 bases remained unmatched. CDR3 length: 15 amino acids. CDR1 is MDHEN, CDR2 SYDVKM, per germline. The DNA read from the CDR3 is TGTGCCATTTCCGAAAGCGGACTAGCTTCCAATGAG. Its translation is CAISESGLASNE. The whole CDR3 region reads CAISESGLASNEQFF.

At least ten counts were recorded for this clone. The CDR3 end lies 3 residues beyond the end of the read and is filled in from the germline J gene. The same CDR3 also results from other DNA sequences found in this sample. This chain links TRBV5-6 with TRBJ2-7; D might be TRBD1 (5 bases). Germline V CDR1 and CDR2: SGHDT, YYEEEE. The CDR3 sequence is 14 residues long. The V gene lost 0 bases and the J gene lost 0 bases, with 7 bases spanning the gap. The CDR3 bases that were read are TGTGCCAGCAGCTTGGGACAGTCCTCCTACGAG. It translates to CASSLGQSSYE. The CDR3 reads in full as CASSLGQSSYEQYF.

Points on this clone: The junction departs from germline at one end; a sequencing error may be responsible. From the germline J gene comes the end of the CDR3, since the read stops 3 residues before it. This chain joins TRBV7-7 and TRBJ2-3; weak D call: TRBD2 (5 bases). CDR3 size: 15 residues. CDR1 is SSHAT and CDR2 is FNYEAQ in the germline V gene (reference sequence). CDR3 bases read: TGTGCTAGCAGCTTAGGCCCAACTAGTACAGATACG. Encoded protein: CASSLGPTSTDT. The full CDR3 is CASSLGPTSTDTQYF.

This clone was seen at least ten times. The covered CDR3 bases are TGTGCCTGGGGATCCGGGACAGGGTATCAAGAGACC. Translation: CAWGSGTGYQET. In full, the CDR3 is CAWGSGTGYQETQYF. The rearrangement joins TRBV30 to TRBJ2-5; 9 nucleotides line up with TRBD1. Read sequence stops 3 residues before the CDR3 end, and the germline J gene provides the missing end. CDR1 and CDR2 (germline): GTSNPN, SVGIG (reference sequence). This CDR3 is built from 15 residues. Trimming took 5 bases from V and 2 from J; bases not matched to a gene: 9.

The table lists this clone with many counts. The sequenced fragment ends 3 residues before the CDR3 boundary, so the rest is inferred from the germline J gene. V usage is TRBV28 and J usage is TRBJ2-2, with TRBD1 matching over 10 bases. Germline CDR1 MDHEN, CDR2 SYDVKM. The length of the CDR3 is 15 residues. V lost 5 bases to trimming and J lost 7 bases; unmatched junction nucleotides: 7. The sequenced part of the CDR3 DNA is TGTGCCAGCAGTCCGTGGACAGGGGGGATCGGGGAG. Amino acid sequence: CASSPWTGGIGE. The whole CDR3 sequence reads CASSPWTGGIGELFF. The variable domain in full, completed from reference TRBV28 and TRBJ2-2, reads DVKVTQSSRYLVKRTGEKVFLECVQDMDHENMFWYRQDPGLGLRLIYFSYDVKMKEKGDIPEGYSVSREKKERFSLILESASTNQTSMYLCASSPWTGGIGELFFGEGSRLTVL.

This clone came up many times. With the read ending 3 residues before the CDR3 end, the germline J gene is used to fill in that end. The gene calls are TRBV6-1 and TRBJ2-4; a possible D gene is TRBD1 (5 bases). Trimming stripped 2 bases from V and 1 base from J, with 9 bases between. The CDR3 consists of 15 residues. In germline, CDR1 is MNHNS, CDR2 SASEGT. CDR3 DNA (partial): TGTGCCAGCAGTGAATCGGCAGGGGCCAAAAACATT. As protein: CASSESAGAKNI. The full CDR3 protein reads CASSESAGAKNIQYF.

This clone was seen at least ten times. The CDR3 end is not reached by the read, which stops 3 residues before it; the germline J gene fills it in. This rearrangement joins TRBV19 to TRBJ2-2, with TRBD1 matching 11 bases. V lost 5 bases, J lost 4 bases, and 3 bases stayed unmatched. In germline, CDR1 is LNHDA, CDR2 SQIVND (reference sequence). CDR3 length equals 15 residues. Incomplete CDR3 DNA: TGTGCCAGTAGTCCCGGGACAGGGGGCACCGGGGAG. It specifies CASSPGTGGTGE. The full CDR3 reads CASSPGTGGTGELFF.

There are many counts of this clone. CDR3: CASSQRQGLYTF. The sequenced part of the CDR3 DNA is TGTGCCAGCAGCCAACGACAGGGACTC. V is TRBV28 and J is TRBJ1-2; TRBD1 agrees at 7 bases. The read halts 3 residues ahead of the CDR3 end, with the missing end drawn from the germline J gene. The germline V gene has CDR1 MDHEN and CDR2 SYDVKM. CDR3 length: 12 amino acids.

This clone was seen repeatedly, ten times or more. The CDR3 is cut off 3 residues early in the read; its end comes from the germline J gene. The chain uses TRBV4-1 and TRBJ1-5, with TRBD1 identical over 8 bases. V shed 2 bases, J shed 6 bases, and the junction held 9 bases outside the gene matches. This CDR3 has 16 residues. Germline CDR1 reads MGHRA; CDR2 reads YSYEKL. The CDR3 bases that were read are TGCGCCAGCAGCCAAAAGGCGGACAGGGCGAGTCAGCCC. Translated, it gives CASSQKADRASQP. The complete CDR3 reads CASSQKADRASQPQHF.

This clone showed up many times. The observed sequence ends 3 residues before the CDR3 terminus, with the missing tail filled in from the germline J gene. The chain recombines TRBV7-3 with TRBJ2-2, with 14 nucleotides matching TRBD2. Looked up from germline, CDR1 is SGHTA and CDR2 is FQGTGA. This CDR3 contains 20 residues. Losses at the gene ends were 1 base for V and 6 bases for J; bases not matched to a gene: 13. Partial CDR3 DNA: TGTGCCAGCAGCTTAAACCCCCGACTAGCGGGAGGGCCGGGGGCCGGGGAG. Translating gives CASSLNPRLAGGPGAGE. The whole CDR3 protein reads CASSLNPRLAGGPGAGELFF.

A remark on this clone: The read ends 3 residues early relative to the CDR3; the germline J gene fills the gap. V gene TRBV20-1 combines with J gene TRBJ1-2; no clear D. The CDR3 has 14 amino acids. Per germline, CDR1 DFQATT and CDR2 SNEGSKA (reference sequence). Trimming cost V 6 bases and J 1 base, with 15 bases left between them. The CDR3 is CSARAGIDNYGYTF. The CDR3 DNA, read in part, is TGCAGTGCCCGTGCGGGTATAGATAACTATGGC.

This clone was seen repeatedly, ten times or more. The read stops 3 residues short of the end of the CDR3; the missing end is completed from the germline J gene. This sequence joins TRBV19 and TRBJ1-2, with 11 nucleotides matching TRBD1. The V gene end was trimmed by 6 bases and the J gene end by 4 bases; junction bases not matched to a gene: 7. This CDR3 is 15 amino acids long. Germline CDR1 LNHDA, CDR2 SQIVND (reference sequence). The part of the CDR3 DNA that was read is TGTGCCAGTAGACCCGGGACAGGGGGGATCTATGGC. Translated: CASRPGTGGIYG. The whole CDR3 reads CASRPGTGGIYGYTF. Complete variable domain (other parts from reference TRBV19 and TRBJ1-2): DGGITQSPKYLFRKEGQNVTLSCEQNLNHDAMYWYRQDPGQGLRLIYYSQIVNDFQKGDIAEGYSVSREKKESFPLTVTSAQKNPTAFYLCASRPGTGGIYGYTFGSGTRLTVV.

This clone was recorded at least ten times. The missing CDR3 end, 3 residues past where the read stops, is filled in from the germline J gene. The rearrangement links TRBV19 to TRBJ2-7; 13 nucleotides agree with TRBD2. Germline CDR1 reads LNHDA; CDR2 reads SQIVND (reference sequence). The junction had 10 bases not matched to a gene; V was cut back by 3 bases and J by 5 bases. There are 17 residues in the CDR3. Partial CDR3 DNA: TGTGCCAGTAGTATCCCTCCGGGACTAGCGGGACCGCACGAG. It encodes CASSIPPGLAGPHE. The full CDR3 is CASSIPPGLAGPHEQYF. Filled out from reference TRBV19 and TRBJ2-7, the complete variable domain reads DGGITQSPKYLFRKEGQNVTLSCEQNLNHDAMYWYRQDPGQGLRLIYYSQIVNDFQKGDIAEGYSVSREKKESFPLTVTSAQKNPTAFYLCASSIPPGLAGPHEQYFGPGTRLTVT.

This clone was picked up many times. The read comes to an end 3 residues before the CDR3 does, leaving the germline J gene to fill in the end. V usage is TRBV29-1 and J usage is TRBJ1-3; D is undetermined. This CDR3 has 13 amino acids. Trimming cost V 6 bases and J 0 bases, with 9 bases left between them. Germline V gene lookup returns CDR1 SQVTM and CDR2 ANQGSEA. The DNA read from the CDR3 is TGCAGCGTCCAGACGGGCTCTGGAAACACC. Its translation is CSVQTGSGNT. The complete CDR3 sequence is CSVQTGSGNTIYF.